One sample yielded the 13 T cell receptor beta chains listed below, sequenced in a study of blood T cells in healthy people across ages. Through a sample-barcoded 5' primer and a J-beta primer mix, a second PCR was run for roughly 7 to 11 cycles. MiXCR, run by TCRdb on the 5' RACE reads, gives a single entry per CDR3 protein. This table holds over 700,000 distinct CDR3 sequences, 50% to 65% found once. Sequenced input: blood. The receptor source for this set is a man older than 75 in good health.

This chain uses TRBV20-1 with TRBJ2-7; TRBD1 might be the D (5 bases). Per the germline V gene, CDR1 is DFQATT and CDR2 is SNEGSKA (reference sequence). The CDR3 totals 12 residues. V lost 5 bases to trimming and J lost 7 bases, with 15 bases between them. The CDR3 loop reads CSARPGPNEQYF. DNA for the CDR3: TGCAGTGCTCGGCCAGGGCCCAATGAGCAGTACTTC.

This chain links TRBV7-2 with TRBJ2-5, with 16 bases fitting TRBD2. The V gene end was trimmed by 5 bases and the J gene end by 2 bases; junction bases not matched to a gene: 8. CDR3 length: 18 residues. Germline assignment: CDR1 SGHTA and CDR2 FQGNSA. In DNA, the CDR3 is TGTGCCAGCAGCCTAACCGGGACTAGCGGGAGGGCTCAAGAGACCCAGTACTTC. Translating gives CASSLTGTSGRAQETQYF.

Notes on this clonotype: Here the CDR3 omits its conserved ending phenylalanine or tryptophan, so a read error is the likely source. The chain has TRBV20-1 and TRBJ2-3, with D tentatively TRBD1 (8 bases). The CDR3 spans 17 residues. Germline CDR1 DFQATT, CDR2 SNEGSKA (reference sequence). The V end lost 8 bases, the J end lost 2 bases, and 26 bases lay between the germline ends. CDR3 DNA sequence: TGCAGTCCACAGGGGGGCCGGGGGGCGGGGGTCACAGATACGCAGTATTTA. It encodes CSPQGGRGAGVTDTQYL.

The chain recombines TRBV19 with TRBJ1-5; D remains ambiguous. The germline gives CDR1 LNHDA, CDR2 SQIVND (reference sequence). V lost 7 bases to trimming and J lost 3 bases, with 10 bases between them. The CDR3 loop spans 13 amino acids. CDR3 in amino acids: CASKSRVNQPQHF. For the CDR3, the DNA is TGTGCCAGTAAGTCACGGGTCAATCAGCCCCAGCATTTT.

This clonotype was counted between two and nine times. This sequence joins TRBV29-1 and TRBJ2-2, with 9 nucleotides matching TRBD1. This CDR3 contains 15 residues. V shed 2 bases, J shed 1 base, and the junction held 2 bases outside the gene matches. Germline CDR1 reads SQVTM; CDR2 reads ANQGSEA. The CDR3 DNA sequence: TGCAGCGTTGAAAAGGGACAGGGGAACACCGGGGAGCTGTTTTTT. Its protein product is CSVEKGQGNTGELFF.

Note on this clonotype: An end of the junction does not agree with germline; a read error may underlie this. V gene TRBV6-1 combines with J gene TRBJ1-2; D perhaps matches TRBD1 (5 bases). The CDR3 sequence is 14 residues long. Germline lookup yields CDR1 MNHNS and CDR2 SASEGT. The CDR3: CANSGWGSTYGYTF. The CDR3 region has the DNA TGTGCCAACAGTGGATGGGGGAGCACCTATGGCTACACCTTC.

This rearrangement joins TRBV20-1 to TRBJ2-1; D is possibly TRBD2 (5 bases). Trimming shortened V by 3 bases and J by 0 bases, and 12 bases separated the two germline ends. Germline-derived CDR1 and CDR2 are DFQATT and SNEGSKA (reference sequence). CDR3 length: 15 residues. CDR3: CSASPTGSSYNEQFF. The DNA of the CDR3 is TGCAGTGCTAGCCCCACGGGATCCTCCTACAATGAGCAGTTCTTC.

Only a few counts were recorded for this clonotype. V is TRBV6-6 and J is TRBJ2-3; D perhaps matches TRBD2 (5 bases). The length of the CDR3 is 14 residues. Trimming took 7 bases from V and 0 from J, leaving 11 bases between them. Germline CDR1 reads MNHNY; CDR2 reads SVGAGI (reference sequence). CDR3 protein: CASIRGPSTDTQYF. The CDR3, as DNA: TGTGCCAGCATCCGCGGGCCTAGCACAGATACGCAGTATTTT.

This clonotype was recorded a few times. The rearrangement links TRBV5-1 to TRBJ2-1; 8 nucleotides agree with TRBD1. Per germline, CDR1 SGHRS and CDR2 YFSETQ. The trim removed 5 bases at V and 9 bases at J, leaving 13 bases unmatched. The CDR3 has 15 amino acids. The CDR3, as DNA: TGCGCCAGCAGATCTCCGGGACAGGTACGAGGTGAGCAGTTCTTC. Its translation: CASRSPGQVRGEQFF.

The chain recombines TRBV4-1 with TRBJ2-1; the match to TRBD2 covers 14 bases. The CDR3 runs 18 residues. Germline CDR1 and CDR2: MGHRA and YSYEKL. V dropped 7 bases and J dropped 0; count of bases not matched to a gene: 8. CDR3 in DNA: TGCGCCAGCATCTCGACAGGGACTAGCGGGAGCTCCTACAATGAGCAGTTCTTC. Residues: CASISTGTSGSSYNEQFF.

This chain connects TRBV20-1 to TRBJ2-1; D could derive from TRBD1 or TRBD2 (5 bases each). V lost 3 bases and J 11 bases, leaving 14 bases between the germline ends. This CDR3 has 12 residues. Germline-derived CDR1 and CDR2 are DFQATT and SNEGSKA (reference sequence). The CDR3 DNA sequence: TGCAGTGCTAGGGGGGATTACGATAAGCAGTTCTTC. It encodes CSARGDYDKQFF.

In nucleotides, the CDR3 is TGCGCCAGCAGGATCCTGACTAGCACAGATACGCAGTATTTT. Amino acid sequence: CASRILTSTDTQYF. The rearrangement joins TRBV5-1 to TRBJ2-3; D is undetermined. This CDR3 has 14 amino acids. V lost 5 bases and J lost 0, with 10 bases in between. The germline CDR1 and CDR2 sequences are SGHRS and YFSETQ. The full variable domain, with the rest looked up from reference TRBV5-1 and TRBJ2-3, is KAGVTQTPRYLIKTRGQQVTLSCSPISGHRSVSWYQQTPGQGLQFLFEYFSETQRNKGNFPGRFSGRQFSNSRSEMNVSTLELGDSALYLCASRILTSTDTQYFGPGTRLTVL.

The genes are TRBV3-1 and TRBJ2-7, with D uncertain. This CDR3 is built from 14 residues. CDR1 is LGHDT and CDR2 is YNNKEL in the germline V gene (reference sequence). The V and J ends lost 2 bases and 1 base respectively, with 9 bases between them. CDR3 sequence (DNA): TGTGCCAGCAGCCAAAACCACCAGTCCTACGAGCAGTACTTC. This encodes CASSQNHQSYEQYF.